One and the same sample provided the 17 T cell receptor beta chains below, sequenced in a study of blood T cells in healthy people across ages. Together with a sample-barcoded 5' primer, a J-beta primer mix was included in a second PCR lasting 7 to 11 cycles. One entry per CDR3 protein results from TCRdb running MiXCR on the 5' RACE reads. The sample has 600,000 to 800,000 distinct CDR3 sequences; under 25% are singletons. Material: blood. The receptors come from a man in his 70s in good health.

The chain recombines TRBV18 with TRBJ2-3; 9 bases match TRBD2. J gave up 2 bases and V 1 base, and 7 bases lay outside the gene matches. Germline-derived CDR1 and CDR2 are KGHSH and LQKENI. The CDR3 sequence is 17 residues long. The DNA for the CDR3 is TGTGCCAGCTCACCACTTGCACTAGCGGGTTACACAGATACGCAGTATTTT. This sequence encodes CASSPLALAGYTDTQYF.

This rearrangement joins TRBV25-1 to TRBJ2-1; no firm D call. The germline V and J ends were trimmed by 3 bases and 6 bases, with 6 bases remaining between them. The CDR3 totals 12 residues. Germline CDR1 MGHDK, CDR2 SYGVNS. The DNA for the CDR3 is TGTGCCAGCAGTGAGTCGGTCAATGAGCAGTTCTTC. Translating gives CASSESVNEQFF. Full variable domain (missing parts from reference TRBV25-1 and TRBJ2-1): EADIYQTPRYLVIGTGKKITLECSQTMGHDKMYWYQQDPGMELHLIHYSYGVNSTEKGDLSSESTVSRIRTEHFPLTLESARPSHTSQYLCASSESVNEQFFGPGTRLTVL.

Here the CDR3 DNA reads TGCGCCAGCAGCCAAGCGGCGGCAGTCACTATTAGCGAGCAGTACTTC. This encodes CASSQAAAVTISEQYF. The chain uses TRBV4-3 and TRBJ2-7; D remains ambiguous. This CDR3 has 16 amino acids. Germline CDR1 reads LGHNA; CDR2 reads YSLEER. Trimming shortened V by 1 base and J by 6 bases, and 19 bases separated the two germline ends.

The chain has TRBV21-1 and TRBJ2-7; TRBD1, the table's D call, lacks a check against the DNA. TRBV21-1 constitutes a pseudogene. This CDR3 comprises 15 residues. This CDR3 reads CASSTYPGQDYEQYF. The CDR3 DNA reads as TGTGCCAGCAGCACCTACCCGGGACAGGATTACGAGCAGTACTTC.

J is TRBJ2-5 and V is TRBV20-1; D may be TRBD2 (6 bases). V shed 2 bases and J shed 5 bases, with 15 bases lying between them. The germline V gene has CDR1 DFQATT and CDR2 SNEGSKA (reference sequence). This CDR3 is 14 amino acids long. As DNA, the CDR3 is TGCAGTGCTAGAAGGGCAGGGACTGGGGAGACCCAGTACTTC. This encodes CSARRAGTGETQYF.

The chain joins TRBV5-1 to TRBJ2-5, with D possibly being TRBD2 (6 bases). Judging by the DNA end, TRBJ2-1 fits better; the J call may be wrong. Germline V gene lookup returns CDR1 SGHRS and CDR2 YFSETQ. This CDR3 has 13 amino acids. The CDR3 reads CASRPPRGNEQFF. Here the CDR3 DNA reads TGCGCCAGCAGGCCCCCACGGGGGAATGAGCAGTTCTTC.

This clonotype was detected a few times. This chain joins TRBV6-5 and TRBJ2-1; TRBD2 aligns across 10 bases. The CDR3 loop spans 17 amino acids. Germline CDR1 reads MNHEY; CDR2 reads SVGAGI. The junction had 10 bases not matched to a gene; V was cut back by 2 bases and J by 6 bases. CDR3 sequence (DNA): TGTGCCAGCAGTTACCTAGCTAGCGGGAGTGTCTTCAATGAGCAGTTCTTC. Protein: CASSYLASGSVFNEQFF.

The chain is built from TRBV5-1 and TRBJ2-1; 8 bases are shared with TRBD2. Trimming removed 1 base from V and 7 bases from J; junction bases left unmatched: 7. This CDR3 is 15 amino acids long. Germline loops: CDR1 SGHRS, CDR2 YFSETQ. CDR3 nucleotide sequence: TGCGCCAGCAGCTTGAGCGGGAGTCGGGCGAATGAGCAGTTCTTC. This gives the protein CASSLSGSRANEQFF.

J is TRBJ1-4 and V is TRBV24-1; D is undetermined. The CDR3 has 12 residues. Trimming took 12 bases from V and 13 from J, leaving 20 bases between them. The germline gives CDR1 KGHDR, CDR2 SFDVKD. This CDR3 is CAPVRPLDGLFF. The DNA of the CDR3 is TGTGCCCCTGTGAGGCCCCTCGACGGACTGTTTTTT.

This clonotype has a count of ten or more. V is TRBV29-1 and J is TRBJ2-3; D not resolved. Trimming took 5 bases from V and 6 from J, leaving 9 bases between them. Germline loops: CDR1 SQVTM, CDR2 ANQGSEA. There are 11 residues in the CDR3. The CDR3 region has the DNA TGCAGCGTTTCCCTCCGGGATACGCAGTATTTT. Translated, it gives CSVSLRDTQYF.

The CDR3 spells CSARDPTDRTLPYEQYF. The CDR3 DNA follows: TGCAGTGCTAGAGATCCTACCGACCGGACGCTTCCCTACGAGCAGTACTTC. This chain connects TRBV20-1 to TRBJ2-7; D not resolved. The CDR3 is made up of 17 amino acids. V lost 0 bases and J lost 2, with 20 bases in between. The V gene's germline CDR1 is DFQATT and CDR2 SNEGSKA (reference sequence).

This clonotype has just a few counts. The genes are TRBV10-3 and TRBJ2-5, with 7 nucleotides matching TRBD2. This CDR3 is 17 amino acids long. Looked up from germline, CDR1 is ENHRY and CDR2 is SYGVKD. J was trimmed by 4 bases and V by 3 bases; bases with no gene match: 14. CDR3 sequence reads: CAISDLPRGMGTETQYF. CDR3 coding DNA: TGTGCCATCAGTGACCTCCCGCGGGGGATGGGGACAGAGACCCAGTACTTC.

The chain employs TRBV7-9 and TRBJ1-1; tentative D call: TRBD1 (6 bases). CDR1 is SEHNR and CDR2 is FQNEAQ in the germline V gene (reference sequence). CDR3 size: 14 residues. V was pared by 5 bases and J by 8 bases, with 18 bases between. The CDR3 sequence is CASSPLGGQGEAFF. CDR3 coding DNA: TGTGCCAGCAGCCCCTTGGGGGGGCAGGGAGAAGCTTTCTTT.

The CDR3 loop is CASRRDSHSNQPQHF. CDR3 nucleotide sequence: TGTGCCAGCAGGCGGGACAGTCATAGCAATCAGCCCCAGCATTTT. The chain couples TRBV27 to TRBJ1-5, with 7 bases that match TRBD1. Germline V gene lookup returns CDR1 MNHEY and CDR2 SMNVEV (reference sequence). CDR3 length equals 15 residues. With 6 bases clipped from V and 0 bases from J, the junction kept 5 bases outside the gene matches.

There are a few counts of this clonotype. The chain joins TRBV27 to TRBJ2-7; 10 nucleotides align to TRBD1. The CDR3 covers 13 residues. The germline V gene encodes CDR1 MNHEY and CDR2 SMNVEV (reference sequence). With V trimmed by 7 bases and J by 4 bases, 4 bases remained unmatched. The CDR3 loop is CASKGTGEYEQYF. CDR3 sequence (DNA): TGTGCCAGCAAGGGGACAGGGGAATACGAGCAGTACTTC.

A note on this clonotype: A read error may produce the germline difference seen at one junction end. The V and J genes are TRBV7-2 and TRBJ2-1; tentatively, D is TRBD1 (5 bases). There are 15 residues in the CDR3. From germline, CDR1 is SGHTA and CDR2 FQGNSA. The CDR3 sequence: CACSLVGDSYNEQFF. The CDR3 nucleotides read TGTGCCTGCAGCTTAGTAGGGGACTCCTACAATGAGCAGTTCTTC.

The table lists this clonotype with a few counts. J is TRBJ1-5 and V is TRBV20-1, with 8 bases aligning to TRBD1. The CDR3 runs to 14 residues. Germline CDR1 is DFQATT and CDR2 is SNEGSKA (reference sequence). The junction had 8 bases not matched to a gene; V was cut back by 5 bases and J by 5 bases. The CDR3: CSALSGTGHQPQHF. The CDR3 coding sequence is TGCAGTGCTCTCTCCGGGACAGGCCATCAGCCCCAGCATTTT.